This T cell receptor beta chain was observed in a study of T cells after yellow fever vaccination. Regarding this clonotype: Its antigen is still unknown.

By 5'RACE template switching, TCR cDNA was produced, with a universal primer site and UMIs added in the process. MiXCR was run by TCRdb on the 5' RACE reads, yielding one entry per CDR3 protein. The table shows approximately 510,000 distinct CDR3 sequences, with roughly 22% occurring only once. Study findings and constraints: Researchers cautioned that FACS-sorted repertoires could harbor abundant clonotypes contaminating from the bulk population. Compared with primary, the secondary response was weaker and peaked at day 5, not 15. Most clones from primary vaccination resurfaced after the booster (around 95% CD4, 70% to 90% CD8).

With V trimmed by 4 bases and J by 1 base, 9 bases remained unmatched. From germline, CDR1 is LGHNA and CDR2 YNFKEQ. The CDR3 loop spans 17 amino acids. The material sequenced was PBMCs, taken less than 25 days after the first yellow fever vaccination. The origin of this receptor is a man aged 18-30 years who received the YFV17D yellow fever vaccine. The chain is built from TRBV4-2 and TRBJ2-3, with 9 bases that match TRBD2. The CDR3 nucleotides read TGTGCCAGCAGCCTTGATAGGGCTAGCGGGGGCACAGATACGCAGTATTTT. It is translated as CASSLDRASGGTDTQYF.